These 28 T cell receptor beta chains came from one sample sequenced in a study of cytomegalovirus exposure and HLA in healthy donors. The PCR had 60 Vbeta and 13 Jbeta primers. The repertoire was sequenced with immunoSEQ multiplex PCR; TCRdb's copy has only in-frame clones and lacks some. The data contain roughly 180,000 clones, approximately 80% of them seen just once; the ten biggest clones take up roughly 2.1%. Specimen: PBMCs. The source of these receptors is a woman under 30 in good health and CMV-seropositive.

The chain carries TRBV27 and TRBJ1-6; D is possibly TRBD1 (5 bases). This CDR3 region has 14 residues. Trimming shortened V by 6 bases and J by 7 bases, and 13 bases separated the two germline ends. Germline loops: CDR1 MNHEY, CDR2 SMNVEV (reference sequence). CDR3 DNA sequence: TGTGCCAGCAGGGGAGGGGCAGGGAATTCACCCCTCCACTTT. It encodes CASRGGAGNSPLHF.

The rearrangement joins TRBV5-1 to TRBJ2-1; 9 positions agree with TRBD2. The CDR3 sequence is 14 residues long. With 5 bases clipped from V and 12 bases from J, the junction kept 12 bases outside the gene matches. Germline loops: CDR1 SGHRS, CDR2 YFSETQ. Here the CDR3 DNA reads TGCGCCAGCAGAATCACAGCGGGGGGCTTAACGCAGTTCTTC. It yields the protein CASRITAGGLTQFF.

The chain is built from TRBV2 and TRBJ2-2; 9 nucleotides line up with TRBD1. CDR3 length: 15 amino acids. V shed 6 bases, J shed 0 bases, and the junction held 2 bases outside the gene matches. CDR1 SNHLY and CDR2 FYNNEI come from the germline V gene. The CDR3 DNA reads as TGTGCCAGCAGAGGACAGGGGACGAACACCGGGGAGCTGTTTTTT. It translates to CASRGQGTNTGELFF.

The chain joins TRBV18 to TRBJ1-5; a weak D match, TRBD1 (6 bases). V lost 3 bases and J 3 bases, leaving 9 bases between the germline ends. This CDR3 region has 14 residues. The germline gives CDR1 KGHSH, CDR2 LQKENI. CDR3 loop: CASSPQGFNQPQHF. As DNA, the CDR3 is TGTGCCAGCTCACCGCAGGGGTTCAATCAGCCCCAGCATTTT.

The rearrangement links TRBV28 to TRBJ2-5; a possible D gene is TRBD1 (6 bases). Germline V gene lookup returns CDR1 MDHEN and CDR2 SYDVKM. V lost 7 bases and J 6 bases, leaving 18 bases between the germline ends. The CDR3 is 14 amino acids. As DNA, the CDR3 is TGTGCCAGCACCCCGGGACAATCTCGCCAGACCCAGTACTTC. Encoded protein: CASTPGQSRQTQYF.

This clone was seen a single time. The rearrangement links TRBV11-2 to TRBJ2-3; 11 nucleotides align to TRBD2. The CDR3 contains 16 residues. V was pared by 5 bases and J by 6 bases, with 10 bases of the junction left unmatched. The germline CDR1 and CDR2 sequences are SGHAT and FQNNGV. The CDR3 DNA is TGTGCCAGCAGCCGTACTAGCGGGGGCTCGGCGGATACGCAGTATTTT. Its translation is CASSRTSGGSADTQYF.

The rearrangement links TRBV7-6 to TRBJ2-5; 11 bases align to TRBD1. J lost 5 bases, V lost 5 bases, and 7 bases had no gene match. This CDR3 has 15 amino acids. CDR1 and CDR2 from the germline V gene are SGHVS and FNYEAQ. The CDR3 here is CASSTPGTGGETQYF. The CDR3, as DNA: TGTGCCAGCAGCACCCCGGGGACAGGGGGGGAGACCCAGTACTTC.

This clone was found once. The CDR3 protein is CASSLGGDTEAFF. CDR3 DNA: TGCGCCAGCAGCTTGGGGGGGGACACTGAAGCTTTCTTT. V usage is TRBV5-1 and J usage is TRBJ1-1; D may be TRBD1 (5 bases). V was trimmed by 0 bases and J by 3 bases, leaving 6 bases between them. Germline CDR1 and CDR2: SGHRS and YFSETQ. The CDR3 consists of 13 residues.

This rearrangement joins TRBV2 to TRBJ2-5, with 8 bases lining up with TRBD1. The CDR3 is 14 residues long. CDR1 is SNHLY and CDR2 is FYNNEI in the germline V gene. Unmatched junction bases numbered 5, after V lost 6 bases and J lost 2 bases. In nucleotides, the CDR3 is TGTGCCAGCAGCGCCCGGACAGGGCAAGAGACCCAGTACTTC. It is translated as CASSARTGQETQYF.

The gene calls are TRBV7-9 and TRBJ2-1; the D gene is possibly TRBD2 (6 bases). CDR1 is SEHNR, CDR2 FQNEAQ, per germline (reference sequence). V was cut by 2 bases and J by 9 bases, with 14 bases left in between. The CDR3 covers 14 residues. CDR3 in DNA: TGTGCCAGCAGCTTAATCGGGGCCGGGGGTGAGCAGTTCTTC. It specifies CASSLIGAGGEQFF.

The chain employs TRBV4-1 and TRBJ2-4, with 10 bases identical to TRBD1. V was pared by 2 bases and J by 1 base, with 5 bases of the junction left unmatched. The CDR3 is 17 amino acids. Germline CDR1 reads MGHRA; CDR2 reads YSYEKL. Here the CDR3 reads CASSQIDRGLAKNIQYF. The DNA for the CDR3 is TGCGCCAGCAGCCAAATAGACAGGGGGCTTGCCAAAAACATTCAGTACTTC.

This clone came up a few times. V usage is TRBV19 and J usage is TRBJ2-1; TRBD2 agrees at 10 bases. V dropped 3 bases and J dropped 8; count of bases not matched to a gene: 10. The CDR3 sequence is 16 residues long. Germline CDR1 is LNHDA and CDR2 is SQIVND (reference sequence). The CDR3 reads CASSMGVSGGADEQFF. Here the CDR3 DNA reads TGTGCCAGTAGTATGGGGGTGAGCGGGGGGGCTGATGAGCAGTTCTTC. Combining the CDR3 with reference TRBV19 and TRBJ2-1 gives the whole variable domain DGGITQSPKYLFRKEGQNVTLSCEQNLNHDAMYWYRQDPGQGLRLIYYSQIVNDFQKGDIAEGYSVSREKKESFPLTVTSAQKNPTAFYLCASSMGVSGGADEQFFGPGTRLTVL.

The rearrangement uses TRBV7-9 and TRBJ2-2; 8 bases are a match to TRBD1. The CDR3 covers 16 residues. J lost 2 bases, V lost 3 bases, and 5 bases had no gene match. The germline CDR1 and CDR2 sequences are SEHNR and FQNEAQ (reference sequence). The CDR3 loop reads CASSFPDRGNTGELFF. The CDR3 nucleotides read TGTGCCAGCAGCTTCCCAGACAGGGGAAACACCGGGGAGCTGTTTTTT.

The V and J genes are TRBV7-9 and TRBJ1-3, with TRBD1 matching 8 bases. The junction had 8 bases not matched to a gene; V was cut back by 5 bases and J by 2 bases. Germline values: CDR1 SEHNR, CDR2 FQNEAQ (reference sequence). This CDR3 spans 16 amino acids. The CDR3 nucleotides are TGTGCCAGCAGCCGCGAAACAGGGGGGCCTGGAAACACCATATATTTT. Its protein is CASSRETGGPGNTIYF.

This clone showed up just once. V gene TRBV7-9 combines with J gene TRBJ2-5; 7 nucleotides match TRBD2. V trimming: 3 bases; J trimming: 3 bases; junction bases outside the gene matches: 10. CDR1 is SEHNR, CDR2 FQNEAQ, per germline (reference sequence). This CDR3 is 16 amino acids long. CDR3 nucleotide sequence: TGTGCCAGCAGCTTTCTTCAGCGGGGTCGGAAAGAGACCCAGTACTTC. Translating gives CASSFLQRGRKETQYF. Variable domain in full (rest from reference TRBV7-9 and TRBJ2-5): DTGVSQNPRHKITKRGQNVTFRCDPISEHNRLYWYRQTLGQGPEFLTYFQNEAQLEKSRLLSDRFSAERPKGSFSTLEIQRTEQGDSAMYLCASSFLQRGRKETQYFGPGTRLLVL.

The rearrangement joins TRBV4-1 to TRBJ1-6; tentative D call: TRBD1 (6 bases). The CDR3 covers 19 residues. Trimming left V 3 bases short and J 4 bases short, with 22 bases between. Germline CDR1 MGHRA, CDR2 YSYEKL. The CDR3: CASSQAFGQQRNYNSPLHF. CDR3 bases: TGCGCCAGCAGCCAGGCCTTCGGACAGCAGAGAAATTATAATTCACCCCTCCACTTT.

This rearrangement joins TRBV23-1 to TRBJ1-6, with TRBD1 matching over 7 bases. TRBV23-1 is an ORF; its function is uncertain. This CDR3 is built from 16 residues. The V and J ends lost 7 bases and 0 bases, in that order; junction bases with no gene match: 6. The CDR3 nucleotides read TGCGCCAGCACCAGGGGGGAGAGCTCCTATAATTCACCCCTCCACTTT. This codes for CASTRGESSYNSPLHF.

Only one count was recorded for this clone. The V and J genes are TRBV7-2 and TRBJ2-5; D is uncertain. Trimming removed 2 bases at V and 2 bases at J, with 6 bases between. CDR1 and CDR2 from the germline V gene are SGHTA and FQGNSA. The CDR3 totals 13 residues. Written as DNA, the CDR3 is TGTGCCAGCAGCTTATTCTATCAAGAGACCCAGTACTTC. This sequence encodes CASSLFYQETQYF.

The rearrangement links TRBV6-5 to TRBJ2-1, with 7 nucleotides matching TRBD2. V shed 5 bases and J 7 bases; nucleotides not matched to a gene: 11. The CDR3 runs 15 residues. From germline, CDR1 is MNHEY and CDR2 SVGAGI. The CDR3 DNA sequence: TGTGCCAGCAGTCCGACTAGCCGGGGAGGTAATGAGCAGTTCTTC. This translates into CASSPTSRGGNEQFF.

The V call is TRBV7-3, the J call TRBJ1-4; 11 bases align to TRBD1. Per germline, CDR1 SGHTA and CDR2 FQGTGA. J gave up 6 bases and V 5 bases, and 8 bases lay outside the gene matches. The CDR3 has 16 residues. The CDR3 coding sequence is TGTGCCAGCAGCCGTGAAGGACAGGGGGCAGATGAAAAACTGTTTTTT. Translated, it gives CASSREGQGADEKLFF.

The chain recombines TRBV21-1 with TRBJ1-2; TRBD1, as called in the table, went unchecked against the DNA. TRBV21-1 is an annotated pseudogene. This CDR3 is built from 16 residues. CDR3 in amino acids: CASSKGGQGDNYGYTF. The CDR3 nucleotides are TGTGCCAGCAGCAAAGGCGGACAGGGGGATAACTATGGCTACACCTTC.

The V and J genes are TRBV11-3 and TRBJ2-5; no definite D call. The CDR3 runs to 13 residues. The V end was cut by 0 bases, the J end by 5 bases, with 7 bases between. CDR1 and CDR2 (germline): SGHNT, YENEEA. CDR3 amino acids: CASSLDLSETQYF. As DNA, the CDR3 is TGTGCCAGCAGCTTAGATCTTTCCGAGACCCAGTACTTC.

The chain couples TRBV4-3 to TRBJ1-1, with a weak D call TRBD1 (6 bases). This CDR3 is built from 11 residues. Germline V gene lookup returns CDR1 LGHNA and CDR2 YSLEER. The ends were cut back, 6 bases at V and 7 bases at J, with 9 bases in the middle. This chain's CDR3 is CASSGGREAFF. The CDR3 DNA reads as TGCGCCAGCAGTGGGGGCCGTGAAGCTTTCTTT.

This clone appeared a few times. The genes are TRBV5-1 and TRBJ2-7, with TRBD2 matching 12 bases. J was trimmed by 1 base and V by 0 bases; bases with no gene match: 2. The CDR3 extends over 16 amino acids. Germline V gives CDR1 SGHRS, CDR2 YFSETQ. The CDR3 here is CASSLALAGGSYEQYF. The DNA for the CDR3 is TGCGCCAGCAGCTTGGCTCTAGCGGGGGGGTCCTACGAGCAGTACTTC.

The chain's CDR3 is CASSLGVPGSPLHF. The CDR3 bases are TGTGCCAGCAGCTTGGGAGTGCCGGGGTCACCCCTCCACTTT. This rearrangement joins TRBV7-3 to TRBJ1-6; D unresolved. V was clipped by 3 bases and J by 10 bases, with 13 bases between them. Germline lookup yields CDR1 SGHTA and CDR2 FQGTGA. This CDR3 spans 14 amino acids.

This sequence joins TRBV7-2 and TRBJ2-5; 9 bases map to TRBD1. Trimming took 5 bases from V and 4 from J; bases not matched to a gene: 8. This CDR3 comprises 15 residues. Looked up from germline, CDR1 is SGHTA and CDR2 is FQGNSA. CDR3 sequence reads: CASSQGTGFRETQYF. The CDR3 DNA follows: TGTGCCAGCAGCCAGGGGACAGGGTTCCGAGAGACCCAGTACTTC.

This clone was seen a few times. The V and J genes are TRBV19 and TRBJ2-3; 8 bases map to TRBD2. The J segment lost 5 bases and the V segment lost 5 bases, leaving 6 bases of the junction unmatched. This CDR3 is built from 14 residues. CDR1 is LNHDA, CDR2 SQIVND, per germline (reference sequence). CDR3 in amino acids: CASSVTGTRDTQYF. CDR3 in DNA: TGTGCCAGTAGTGTCACCGGGACTAGAGATACGCAGTATTTT.

In DNA, the CDR3 is TGTGCCAGCTCACCACGCGACAGACTTTTGGACAAAAACATTCAGTACTTC. This encodes CASSPRDRLLDKNIQYF. This chain links TRBV18 with TRBJ2-4; a possible D gene is TRBD1 (5 bases). The V gene lost 1 base and the J gene lost 3 bases, with 16 bases spanning the gap. This CDR3 contains 17 residues. The germline gives CDR1 KGHSH, CDR2 LQKENI.